The 27 T cell receptor beta chains below all came from one sample that was sequenced in a study of OX40 agonist ivuxolimab in advanced cancers. Method: immunoSEQ multiplex PCR; TCRdb's copy keeps in-frame clones and lacks some. The table shows just over 30,000 clones, with about 86% occurring only once. The sample here was CD4+ or CD8+ T cells sorted from blood, taken in a trial of the OX40 agonist ivuxolimab. The receptors originated from an adult with an advanced solid tumor such as melanoma, head and neck, liver or kidney cancer.

V usage is TRBV27 and J usage is TRBJ2-5, with TRBD1 identical over 9 bases. The CDR3 covers 16 residues. CDR1 and CDR2 from the germline V gene are MNHEY and SMNVEV (reference sequence). The V gene end was trimmed by 5 bases and the J gene end by 4 bases; junction bases not matched to a gene: 11. The CDR3 DNA is TGTGCCAGCAGTCTTCGACAGGGGGTGATTGGAGAGACCCAGTACTTC. Protein sequence: CASSLRQGVIGETQYF.

This chain links TRBV7-8 with TRBJ2-2; D call uncertain. Trimming stripped 3 bases from V and 5 bases from J, with 4 bases between. This CDR3 spans 12 amino acids. In germline, CDR1 is SGHVS, CDR2 FQNEAQ. The CDR3 DNA is TGTGCCAGCAGCTTCAATACCGGGGAGCTGTTTTTT. Translated, it gives CASSFNTGELFF.

The chain joins TRBV6-5 to TRBJ1-1; possible D gene TRBD1, 5 bases. Germline V gives CDR1 MNHEY, CDR2 SVGAGI. The CDR3 sequence is 16 residues long. The V end lost 2 bases, the J end lost 4 bases, and 17 bases lay between the germline ends. The CDR3 region has the DNA TGTGCCAGCAGTTACGGGGCCGAGGGTAGGAGCACTGAAGCTTTCTTT. Amino acid sequence: CASSYGAEGRSTEAFF.

V is TRBV10-3 and J is TRBJ1-1, with 7 bases that match TRBD1. The V gene end was trimmed by 6 bases and the J gene end by 1 base; junction bases not matched to a gene: 5. There are 14 residues in the CDR3. Germline-derived CDR1 and CDR2 are ENHRY and SYGVKD. CDR3 coding DNA: TGTGCCATCAGACTGACAGGGTCGAACACTGAAGCTTTCTTT. This gives the protein CAIRLTGSNTEAFF.

The chain couples TRBV5-1 to TRBJ2-7, with D hard to call. V was cut by 4 bases and J by 3 bases, with 5 bases left in between. The CDR3 contains 11 residues. Germline V gene lookup returns CDR1 SGHRS and CDR2 YFSETQ. The CDR3 here is CASSLNYEQYF. DNA for the CDR3: TGCGCCAGCAGCCTCAACTACGAGCAGTACTTC.

The chain combines TRBV7-9 with TRBJ1-5, with D possibly being TRBD1 (5 bases). The length of the CDR3 is 17 residues. Trimming took off 1 base at V and 0 bases at J, with 13 bases between the two ends. Germline values: CDR1 SEHNR, CDR2 FQNEAQ (reference sequence). The CDR3 region has the DNA TGTGCCAGCAGCTTAGGGGAGGGGCAGGATAGCAATCAGCCCCAGCATTTT. This sequence encodes CASSLGEGQDSNQPQHF.

The gene calls are TRBV29-1 and TRBJ2-7, with D possibly TRBD2 on 5 matching bases. V gave up 0 bases and J gave up 4 bases, with 7 bases separating them. The CDR3 has 12 amino acids. Germline values: CDR1 SQVTM, CDR2 ANQGSEA. CDR3: CSVEDPGYEQYF. DNA of the CDR3: TGCAGCGTTGAAGATCCGGGATACGAGCAGTACTTC.

This sequence joins TRBV7-2 and TRBJ2-3; D gene unclear. Germline CDR1 and CDR2: SGHTA and FQGNSA. The CDR3 totals 14 residues. Trimming took 0 bases from V and 3 from J, leaving 7 bases between them. This chain's CDR3 is CASSLAGRTDTQYF. CDR3 DNA sequence: TGTGCCAGCAGCTTAGCGGGCAGGACAGATACGCAGTATTTT.

The J gene is TRBJ2-1, the V gene TRBV27, with D possibly being TRBD2 (6 bases). The CDR3 is 14 amino acids. Germline V gene sequence: CDR1 MNHEY, CDR2 SMNVEV (reference sequence). Trimming removed 5 bases from V and 7 bases from J, with 15 bases in between. CDR3 nucleotide sequence: TGTGCCAGCAGTCCTGGACTACGACGAAATGAGCAGTTCTTC. Residues: CASSPGLRRNEQFF.

The V call is TRBV27, the J call TRBJ2-1; D unresolved. The germline V gene encodes CDR1 MNHEY and CDR2 SMNVEV (reference sequence). This CDR3 is built from 15 residues. The V gene lost 4 bases and the J gene lost 4 bases, with 14 bases spanning the gap. The CDR3 region has the DNA TGTGCCAGCAGTTATACAGTATCCACTTACAATGAGCAGTTCTTC. Translated: CASSYTVSTYNEQFF.

This rearrangement joins TRBV4-1 to TRBJ2-3, with TRBD2 matching 8 bases. V lost 8 bases and J lost 3; bases outside the gene matches: 13. From germline, CDR1 is MGHRA and CDR2 YSYEKL. The CDR3 covers 16 residues. CDR3 sequence reads: CASLPGGALGTDTQYF. DNA for the CDR3: TGCGCCAGCCTCCCCGGGGGGGCCCTAGGTACAGATACGCAGTATTTT.

This chain links TRBV5-1 with TRBJ1-1; weak D call: TRBD1 (6 bases). The germline gives CDR1 SGHRS, CDR2 YFSETQ. The CDR3 sequence is 13 residues long. Trimming pared 1 base from V and 4 bases from J, leaving 8 bases between. The CDR3 loop reads CASSLSRGTEAFF. As DNA, the CDR3 is TGCGCCAGCAGCTTGTCCAGGGGCACTGAAGCTTTCTTT.

In its sample, this clone ranks as medium-sized. The chain joins TRBV5-8 to TRBJ2-1, with a tentative D call TRBD2 (6 bases). The CDR3 spans 16 residues. Trimming removed 4 bases from V and 8 bases from J, with 22 bases in between. Germline V gene lookup returns CDR1 SGHTS and CDR2 YDEGEE. The CDR3, as DNA: TGTGCCAGCAGCCTAAACCTACCGGGACTCGGCTATGAGCAGTTCTTC. Protein: CASSLNLPGLGYEQFF.

The rearrangement uses TRBV7-6 and TRBJ1-1; D is ambiguous. The germline CDR1 and CDR2 sequences are SGHVS and FNYEAQ. The CDR3 has 14 residues. Trimming took off 1 base at V and 2 bases at J, with 8 bases between the two ends. CDR3 in DNA: TGTGCCAGCAGCTTAGAGGACGGCAACACTGAAGCTTTCTTT. As protein: CASSLEDGNTEAFF.

The chain employs TRBV19 and TRBJ1-1; tentatively, D is TRBD1 (6 bases). The germline V and J ends were trimmed by 2 bases and 7 bases, with 17 bases remaining between them. The CDR3 sequence is 15 residues long. Germline V CDR1 and CDR2: LNHDA, SQIVND (reference sequence). The CDR3 is CASSIILGARREAFF. The CDR3 DNA sequence: TGTGCCAGTAGTATAATACTGGGGGCGCGGCGTGAAGCTTTCTTT.

As DNA, the CDR3 is TGTGCCAGCAGTTTATCTTTGGTCGGACAGACCTACGAGCAGTACTTC. Its protein product is CASSLSLVGQTYEQYF. The chain combines TRBV28 with TRBJ2-7, with D possibly being TRBD1 (6 bases). Germline V gives CDR1 MDHEN, CDR2 SYDVKM. Trimming pared 1 base from V and 2 bases from J, leaving 15 bases between. The CDR3 sequence is 16 residues long.

This clone turned up a few times. The chain couples TRBV9 to TRBJ1-1, with 10 positions matching TRBD1. V lost 2 bases, J lost 0 bases, and 4 bases stayed unmatched. Germline values: CDR1 SGDLS, CDR2 YYNGEE. This CDR3 has 16 residues. The CDR3 here is CASSVRTGGMNTEAFF. The CDR3 DNA follows: TGTGCCAGCAGCGTTCGGACAGGGGGAATGAACACTGAAGCTTTCTTT.

As regards this clone: The CDR3 carries no conserved terminal phenylalanine or tryptophan, so it likely arises from a read error. It is unclear where the CDR3 begins or ends on the DNA, so no DNA is shown, and the CDR3 is as TCRdb lists it. V and J are TRBV30 and TRBJ1-2; the table names TRBD1, a call not compared with the DNA. The CDR3 is 10 amino acids long, termini counted. The germline CDR1 and CDR2 sequences are GTSNPN and SVGIG (reference sequence). The CDR3 here is CAWSGTGGNN.

The J gene is TRBJ2-3, the V gene TRBV15; D ambiguous. Germline values: CDR1 LNHNV, CDR2 YYDKDF (reference sequence). Trimming left V 0 bases short and J 4 bases short, with 5 bases between. The CDR3 has 13 residues. CDR3 in DNA: TGTGCCACCAGCAGAGATACCCCAGATACGCAGTATTTT. Translation gives CATSRDTPDTQYF.

The chain is built from TRBV5-6 and TRBJ1-2; TRBD1 matches 8 bases. Germline V gene lookup returns CDR1 SGHDT and CDR2 YYEEEE. The CDR3 runs to 12 residues. V was clipped by 3 bases and J by 8 bases; unmatched bases: 3. This chain's CDR3 is CASSSGTGGYTF. Here the CDR3 DNA reads TGTGCCAGCAGCTCCGGGACAGGCGGCTACACCTTC.

This clone was counted once. The chain carries TRBV6-1 and TRBJ2-1; 14 positions agree with TRBD2. The CDR3 contains 14 residues. Germline V lookup: CDR1 MNHNS, CDR2 SASEGT. Trimming removed 7 bases from V and 8 bases from J; junction bases left unmatched: 4. CDR3 sequence reads: CASNLGLAGDEQFF. Here the CDR3 DNA reads TGTGCCAGCAACCTGGGACTAGCGGGAGATGAGCAGTTCTTC.

J is TRBJ2-1 and V is TRBV10-2; tentative D call: TRBD1 (5 bases). Germline assignment: CDR1 WSHSY and CDR2 SAAADI. The V gene lost 3 bases and the J gene lost 4 bases, with 13 bases spanning the gap. The CDR3 consists of 15 residues. The CDR3 loop reads CASSDQGFGYNEQFF. In DNA, the CDR3 is TGCGCCAGCAGTGACCAGGGTTTTGGGTACAATGAGCAGTTCTTC.

The chain links TRBV2 to TRBJ2-7; perhaps D is TRBD1 or TRBD2 (5 bases each). V was shortened by 6 bases and J by 2 bases, with 20 bases between the two germline ends. The CDR3 consists of 16 residues. Germline V gives CDR1 SNHLY, CDR2 FYNNEI. CDR3 DNA sequence: TGTGCCAGCAGAGCCGATAGGGGCGGGCGCCCCTACGAGCAGTACTTC. Encoded protein: CASRADRGGRPYEQYF.

The rearrangement joins TRBV27 to TRBJ2-7; 8 nucleotides align to TRBD1. CDR1 and CDR2 (germline): MNHEY, SMNVEV (reference sequence). This CDR3 comprises 14 residues. J lost 2 bases, V lost 3 bases, and 3 bases had no gene match. The CDR3 sequence: CASSFDRGAYEQYF. The DNA for the CDR3 is TGTGCCAGCAGTTTTGACAGGGGTGCCTACGAGCAGTACTTC.

The chain employs TRBV10-2 and TRBJ2-7; a possible D gene is TRBD2 (6 bases). Trimming removed 2 bases at V and 3 bases at J, with 11 bases between. The CDR3 covers 14 residues. Germline lookup yields CDR1 WSHSY and CDR2 SAAADI. The CDR3 loop is CASSEMTSLYEQYF. The CDR3 coding sequence is TGCGCCAGCAGTGAGATGACTAGTCTCTACGAGCAGTACTTC.

The chain is built from TRBV9 and TRBJ2-1; 10 bases fit TRBD1. V dropped 0 bases and J dropped 8; count of bases not matched to a gene: 2. The germline V gene has CDR1 SGDLS and CDR2 YYNGEE. CDR3 size: 14 residues. CDR3 nucleotides: TGTGCCAGCAGCGTAGGACAGGGGGCGTATGAGCAGTTCTTC. It specifies CASSVGQGAYEQFF. The complete variable domain, with remaining parts taken from reference TRBV9 and TRBJ2-1, reads DSGVTQTPKHLITATGQRVTLRCSPRSGDLSVYWYQQSLDQGLQFLIQYYNGEERAKGNILERFSAQQFPDLHSELNLSSLELGDSALYFCASSVGQGAYEQFFGPGTRLTVL.

Here the CDR3 DNA reads TGTGCCAGCAGTTTAGGGACAGGAGAAAGGGCTTTCTTT. Protein sequence: CASSLGTGERAFF. This sequence joins TRBV6-5 and TRBJ1-1; 8 bases agree with TRBD1. CDR3 length: 13 residues. The V gene's germline CDR1 is MNHEY and CDR2 SVGAGI. Trimming took 4 bases from V and 11 from J; bases not matched to a gene: 9.